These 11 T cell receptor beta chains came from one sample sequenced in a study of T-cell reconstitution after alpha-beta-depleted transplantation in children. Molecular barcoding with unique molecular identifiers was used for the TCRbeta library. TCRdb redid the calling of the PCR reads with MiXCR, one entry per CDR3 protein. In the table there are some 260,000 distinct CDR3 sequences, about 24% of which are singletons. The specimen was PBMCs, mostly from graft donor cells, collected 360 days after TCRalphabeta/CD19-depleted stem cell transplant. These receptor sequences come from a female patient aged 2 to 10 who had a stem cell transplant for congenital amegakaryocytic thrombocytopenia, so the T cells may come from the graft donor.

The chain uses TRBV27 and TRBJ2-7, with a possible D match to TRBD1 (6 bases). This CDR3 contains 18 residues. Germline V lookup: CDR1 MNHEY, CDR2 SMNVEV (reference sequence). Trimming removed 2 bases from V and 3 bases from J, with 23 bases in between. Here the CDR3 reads CASSLVSRSAGANYEQYF. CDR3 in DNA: TGTGCCAGCAGTTTAGTGTCCCGGTCGGCAGGGGCCAACTACGAGCAGTACTTC.

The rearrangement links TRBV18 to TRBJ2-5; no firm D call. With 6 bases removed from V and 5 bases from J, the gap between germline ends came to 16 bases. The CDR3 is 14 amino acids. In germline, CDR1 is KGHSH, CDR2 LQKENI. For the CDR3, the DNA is TGTGCCAGCTCTCCCCGGACCCTGGAGGAGACCCAGTACTTC. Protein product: CASSPRTLEETQYF.

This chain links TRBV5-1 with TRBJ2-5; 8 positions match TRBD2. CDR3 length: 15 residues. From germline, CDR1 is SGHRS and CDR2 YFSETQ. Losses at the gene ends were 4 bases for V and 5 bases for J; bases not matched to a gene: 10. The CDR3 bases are TGCGCCAGCAGCCGCCTTGACGGGGGGGCGGAGACCCAGTACTTC. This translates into CASSRLDGGAETQYF.

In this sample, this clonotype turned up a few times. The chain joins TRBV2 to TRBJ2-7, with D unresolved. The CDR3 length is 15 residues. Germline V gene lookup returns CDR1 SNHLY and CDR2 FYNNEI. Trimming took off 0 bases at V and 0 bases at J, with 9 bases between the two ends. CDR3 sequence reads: CASSEAGWSSYEQYF. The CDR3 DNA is TGTGCCAGCAGTGAAGCTGGGTGGAGCTCCTACGAGCAGTACTTC.

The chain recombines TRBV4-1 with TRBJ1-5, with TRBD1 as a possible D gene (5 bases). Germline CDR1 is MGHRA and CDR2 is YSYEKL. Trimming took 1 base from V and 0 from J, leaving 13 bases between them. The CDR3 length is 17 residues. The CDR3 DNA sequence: TGCGCCAGCAGCCAAGTTCCACAGGAATATAGCAATCAGCCCCAGCATTTT. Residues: CASSQVPQEYSNQPQHF.

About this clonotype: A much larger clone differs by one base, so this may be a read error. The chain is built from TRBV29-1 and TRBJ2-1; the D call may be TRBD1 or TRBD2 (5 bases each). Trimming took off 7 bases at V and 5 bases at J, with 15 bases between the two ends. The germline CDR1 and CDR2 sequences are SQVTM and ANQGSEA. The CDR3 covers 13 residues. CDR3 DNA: TGCAGCGCAGGGCGGGTGGGTAACAATGAGCAGTTCTTC. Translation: CSAGRVGNNEQFF.

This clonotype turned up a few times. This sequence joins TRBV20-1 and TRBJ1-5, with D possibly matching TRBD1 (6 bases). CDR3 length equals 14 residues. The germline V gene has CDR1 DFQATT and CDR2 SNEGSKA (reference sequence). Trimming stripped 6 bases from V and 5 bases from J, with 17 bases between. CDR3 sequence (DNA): TGCAGTGCACTTCCCCAACAGGGATATCAGCCCCAGCATTTT. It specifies CSALPQQGYQPQHF.

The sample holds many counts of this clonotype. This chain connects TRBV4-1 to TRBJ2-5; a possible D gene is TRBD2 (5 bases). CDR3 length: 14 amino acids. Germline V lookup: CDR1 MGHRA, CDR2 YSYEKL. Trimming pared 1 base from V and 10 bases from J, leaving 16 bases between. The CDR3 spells CASSQGSTTRDQYF. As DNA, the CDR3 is TGCGCCAGCAGCCAAGGTAGCACAACTAGGGACCAGTACTTC.

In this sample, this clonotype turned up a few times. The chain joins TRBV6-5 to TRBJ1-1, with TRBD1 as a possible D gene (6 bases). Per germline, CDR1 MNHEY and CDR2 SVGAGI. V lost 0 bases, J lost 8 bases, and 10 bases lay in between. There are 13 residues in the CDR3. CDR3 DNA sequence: TGTGCCAGCAGTTACTCGACGAGGGGGGAAGCTTTCTTT. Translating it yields CASSYSTRGEAFF.

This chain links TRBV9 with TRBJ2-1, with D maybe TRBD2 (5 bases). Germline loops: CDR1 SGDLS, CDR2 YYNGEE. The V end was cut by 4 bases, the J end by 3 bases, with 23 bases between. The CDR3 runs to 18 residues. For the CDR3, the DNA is TGTGCCAGCAGCCCGCGTGCCGAGGGCGCCCTCCTCTACAATGAGCAGTTCTTC. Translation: CASSPRAEGALLYNEQFF.

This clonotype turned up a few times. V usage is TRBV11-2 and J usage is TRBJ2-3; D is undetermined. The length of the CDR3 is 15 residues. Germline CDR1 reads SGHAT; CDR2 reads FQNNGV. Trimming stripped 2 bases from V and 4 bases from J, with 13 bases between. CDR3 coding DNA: TGTGCCAGCAGCTTAAGGCTTTCGTTGGCAGATACGCAGTATTTT. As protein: CASSLRLSLADTQYF.